These 29 T cell receptor beta chains share one sample of origin, sequenced in a study of blood T cell repertoires in COVID-19. Generated by immunoSEQ multiplex PCR, the TCRdb table keeps only in-frame clones and is missing some. The sample holds roughly 190,000 clones; 70% to 90% are singletons and the top ten take approximately 9.9%. The sequencing sample was made of peripheral blood. The origin of the receptors is a woman in her sixties with COVID-19, enrolled during active disease.

V and J are TRBV5-4 and TRBJ1-1; possibly TRBD1 for D (6 bases). Germline V gene data show CDR1 as SGHNT and CDR2 as YYREEE (reference sequence). V lost 2 bases, J lost 1 base, and 6 bases lay in between. The CDR3 covers 13 residues. CDR3 region: CASSLQGNTEAFF. Written as DNA, the CDR3 is TGTGCCAGCAGCTTACAGGGGAACACTGAAGCTTTCTTT.

The chain recombines TRBV2 with TRBJ2-2, with TRBD2 matching 8 bases. The CDR3 is 15 residues long. Germline V CDR1 and CDR2: SNHLY, FYNNEI. J was trimmed by 1 base and V by 4 bases; bases with no gene match: 2. The CDR3 DNA is TGTGCCAGCAGTGTTCTAGCGGGGAACACCGGGGAGCTGTTTTTT. Its translation is CASSVLAGNTGELFF.

The chain carries TRBV29-1 and TRBJ1-2; possibly TRBD1 for D (6 bases). In germline, CDR1 is SQVTM, CDR2 ANQGSEA. Trimming took 7 bases from V and 5 from J, leaving 17 bases between them. This CDR3 spans 13 amino acids. The CDR3 protein is CSDDRRRPYGYTF. CDR3 in DNA: TGCAGCGACGACAGGCGCCGCCCTTATGGCTACACCTTC.

V gene TRBV19 combines with J gene TRBJ1-1; TRBD1 matches 10 bases. Trimming removed 6 bases from V and 2 bases from J; junction bases left unmatched: 3. The germline V gene encodes CDR1 LNHDA and CDR2 SQIVND (reference sequence). CDR3 length equals 14 residues. The CDR3 DNA is TGTGCCAGTAGGGGACAGGGGATAAACACTGAAGCTTTCTTT. Translating it yields CASRGQGINTEAFF.

This clone came up once. The chain employs TRBV6-6 and TRBJ1-3, with 7 bases identical to TRBD1. Germline V CDR1 and CDR2: MNHNY, SVGAGI (reference sequence). This CDR3 region has 15 residues. With 5 bases clipped from V and 4 bases from J, the junction kept 8 bases outside the gene matches. The CDR3 here is CASSPGQTYGNTIYF. The CDR3 coding sequence is TGTGCCAGCAGTCCGGGACAGACATACGGAAACACCATATATTTT.

This clone was picked up one time. CDR3 sequence (DNA): TGTGCCAGCAAGACCGATGCGGGAGCTTCAGATACGCAGTATTTT. Protein: CASKTDAGASDTQYF. The rearrangement joins TRBV2 to TRBJ2-3; TRBD2 agrees at 7 bases. CDR3 length: 15 residues. The V segment lost 7 bases and the J segment 4 bases; nucleotides outside the gene matches: 11. Looked up from germline, CDR1 is SNHLY and CDR2 is FYNNEI. The entire variable domain, with the rest obtained from reference TRBV2 and TRBJ2-3, is as follows: EPEVTQTPSHQVTQMGQEVILRCVPISNHLYFYWYRQILGQKVEFLVSFYNNEISEKSEIFDDQFSVERPDGSNFTLKIRSTKLEDSAMYFCASKTDAGASDTQYFGPGTRLTVL.

The genes are TRBV6-2 or TRBV6-3 and TRBJ1-5; TRBD1 matches 8 bases. V dropped 4 bases and J dropped 1; count of bases not matched to a gene: 3. From germline, CDR1 is MNHEY and CDR2 SVGEGT. This CDR3 comprises 15 residues. The CDR3 region has the DNA TGTGCCAGCAGTTCTGACAGGGGAAGCAATCAGCCCCAGCATTTT. Translation: CASSSDRGSNQPQHF.

This clone was observed once. The CDR3 loop reads CASSLADSGLYNEQFF. CDR3 sequence (DNA): TGTGCCAGCAGCTTAGCTGATAGCGGGCTGTACAATGAGCAGTTCTTC. The V call is TRBV7-2, the J call TRBJ2-1; 7 nucleotides agree with TRBD2. Germline values: CDR1 SGHTA, CDR2 FQGNSA. With V trimmed by 0 bases and J by 4 bases, 6 bases remained unmatched. The CDR3 spans 16 residues.

This clone was recorded a few times. The V and J genes are TRBV6-2 or TRBV6-3 and TRBJ2-5, with D hard to call. CDR3 size: 11 residues. Trimming took off 3 bases at V and 5 bases at J, with 4 bases between the two ends. Germline lookup yields CDR1 MNHEY and CDR2 SVGEGT. This CDR3 reads CASSYLETQYF. The CDR3 DNA sequence: TGTGCCAGCAGTTATCTGGAGACCCAGTACTTC.

The genes are TRBV4-3 and TRBJ1-2; D not resolved. Germline V lookup: CDR1 LGHNA, CDR2 YSLEER. This CDR3 has 20 amino acids. The V gene lost 0 bases and the J gene lost 8 bases, with 31 bases spanning the gap. In DNA form, the CDR3 reads TGCGCCAGCAGCCAAGATTCAGAGGGTATACTGAGGCCAGACGAAAGGGGCTACACCTTC. Its protein is CASSQDSEGILRPDERGYTF.

The chain recombines TRBV9 with TRBJ1-1, with 7 bases that match TRBD1. Germline V CDR1 and CDR2: SGDLS, YYNGEE. The junction had 11 bases not matched to a gene; V was cut back by 0 bases and J by 6 bases. CDR3 length equals 16 residues. The CDR3 region is CASSVGDRDRRAEAFF. The CDR3 DNA reads TGTGCCAGCAGCGTAGGGGATCGGGACAGAAGGGCTGAAGCTTTCTTT.

This sequence joins TRBV30 and TRBJ1-4; D not resolved. Germline V gene data show CDR1 as GTSNPN and CDR2 as SVGIG (reference sequence). This CDR3 has 11 amino acids. The CDR3 DNA reads TGTGCTTTCTCGACGGGTGAAAAACTGTTTTTT. This encodes CAFSTGEKLFF.

This clone has just a few counts. CDR3: CASSSLAGTSYEQYF. CDR3 nucleotides: TGTGCCAGCAGCTCCCTAGCGGGGACCTCCTACGAGCAGTACTTC. This rearrangement joins TRBV7-2 to TRBJ2-7; 9 positions agree with TRBD2. With 4 bases clipped from V and 0 bases from J, the junction kept 4 bases outside the gene matches. CDR3 size: 15 residues. Germline values: CDR1 SGHTA, CDR2 FQGNSA. Variable domain in full (rest from reference TRBV7-2 and TRBJ2-7): GAGVSQSPSNKVTEKGKDVELRCDPISGHTALYWYRQSLGQGLEFLIYFQGNSAPDKSGLPSDRFSAERTGGSVSTLTIQRTQQEDSAVYLCASSSLAGTSYEQYFGPGTRLTVT.

CDR3 amino acids: CASSYQNTEAFF. The CDR3 bases are TGTGCCAGCAGTTACCAGAACACTGAAGCTTTCTTT. The V gene is TRBV6-6, the J gene TRBJ1-1, with D unresolved. Germline V CDR1 and CDR2: MNHNY, SVGAGI (reference sequence). The CDR3 consists of 12 residues. Deletions cut 2 bases from V and 1 base from J, with 2 bases between.

The J gene is TRBJ1-5, the V gene TRBV4-3; 7 nucleotides line up with TRBD1. Germline CDR1 and CDR2: LGHNA and YSLEER. Trimming cost V 3 bases and J 7 bases; bases outside gene matches: 6. The CDR3 is 14 amino acids. CDR3: CASSHAGGGQPQHF. The CDR3 DNA is TGCGCCAGCAGCCATGCAGGGGGTGGACAGCCCCAGCATTTT.

This clone was observed once. The V and J genes are TRBV7-9 and TRBJ2-1, with 12 bases matching TRBD2. The germline CDR1 and CDR2 sequences are SEHNR and FQNEAQ (reference sequence). V was pared by 5 bases and J by 7 bases, with 6 bases of the junction left unmatched. This CDR3 spans 15 amino acids. CDR3 nucleotides: TGTGCCAGCAGCCGAAGGACTAGCGGGAAGAATGAGCAGTTCTTC. Its translation: CASSRRTSGKNEQFF.

The gene calls are TRBV7-9 and TRBJ1-2; the D is unclear. This CDR3 contains 13 residues. V was pared by 1 base and J by 6 bases, with 9 bases between. The germline gives CDR1 SEHNR, CDR2 FQNEAQ (reference sequence). CDR3 sequence reads: CASSLESGNGYTF. Written as DNA, the CDR3 is TGTGCCAGCAGCTTAGAATCGGGGAATGGCTACACCTTC.

J is TRBJ1-5 and V is TRBV11-2, with 8 positions matching TRBD1. With 3 bases clipped from V and 2 bases from J, the junction kept 0 bases outside the gene matches. Germline V lookup: CDR1 SGHAT, CDR2 FQNNGV. CDR3 size: 14 residues. In nucleotides, the CDR3 is TGTGCCAGCAGCTTGGACAGGGGCAATCAGCCCCAGCATTTT. Translation: CASSLDRGNQPQHF.

Points on this clone: Different DNA sequences within this sample yield the same CDR3. The V call is TRBV12-3 or TRBV12-4, the J call TRBJ1-5; D is uncertain. There are 13 residues in the CDR3. The V gene lost 5 bases and the J gene lost 2 bases, with 7 bases spanning the gap. CDR3: CASSPGGNQPQHF. DNA of the CDR3: TGTGCCAGCAGTCCGGGAGGCAATCAGCCCCAGCATTTT.

Here the CDR3 DNA reads TGTGCCACCAGTGGGACAGCTCGAGGGGACAATCAGCCCCAGCATTTT. Translation gives CATSGTARGDNQPQHF. This chain joins TRBV24-1 and TRBJ1-5, with D perhaps matching TRBD1 (6 bases). Trimming removed 5 bases at V and 3 bases at J, with 16 bases between. The germline V gene has CDR1 KGHDR and CDR2 SFDVKD. The CDR3 spans 16 residues.

The J gene is TRBJ1-4, the V gene TRBV28, with D uncertain. This CDR3 contains 14 residues. Germline assignment: CDR1 MDHEN and CDR2 SYDVKM. The ends were cut back, 3 bases at V and 5 bases at J, with 10 bases in the middle. The CDR3 sequence: CASSFQVVNEKLFF. The CDR3 region has the DNA TGTGCCAGCAGTTTTCAGGTAGTAAATGAAAAACTGTTTTTT.

The V gene is TRBV27, the J gene TRBJ1-1, with D hard to call. Trimming removed 3 bases from V and 3 bases from J, with 11 bases in between. CDR1 is MNHEY and CDR2 is SMNVEV in the germline V gene (reference sequence). CDR3 length: 14 amino acids. The chain's CDR3 is CASSLRREDTEAFF. DNA for the CDR3: TGTGCCAGCAGTTTGCGGAGAGAGGACACTGAAGCTTTCTTT.

The chain is built from TRBV29-1 and TRBJ1-1; the match to TRBD1 covers 7 bases. V trimming: 7 bases; J trimming: 2 bases; junction bases outside the gene matches: 7. Germline V lookup: CDR1 SQVTM, CDR2 ANQGSEA. This CDR3 contains 13 residues. Here the CDR3 reads CSGGTAGNTEAFF. The DNA for the CDR3 is TGCAGCGGTGGGACAGCGGGCAACACTGAAGCTTTCTTT.

The CDR3 coding sequence is TGTGCCTGGACTAGCGGGAGGGCCGATGACGAGCAGTACTTC. Translating it yields CAWTSGRADDEQYF. The chain has TRBV30 and TRBJ2-7; 12 nucleotides align to TRBD2. The CDR3 consists of 14 residues. Per germline, CDR1 GTSNPN and CDR2 SVGIG (reference sequence). Trimming took 4 bases from V and 5 from J; bases not matched to a gene: 6.

The chain recombines TRBV9 with TRBJ1-1; D not certain. The germline CDR1 and CDR2 sequences are SGDLS and YYNGEE. V was cut by 0 bases and J by 1 base, with 4 bases left in between. CDR3 size: 13 residues. CDR3 coding DNA: TGTGCCAGCAGCGTAGCCCAGAACACTGAAGCTTTCTTT. Its protein product is CASSVAQNTEAFF.

The V gene is TRBV15, the J gene TRBJ2-7; the match to TRBD1 covers 9 bases. The J segment lost 4 bases and the V segment lost 4 bases, leaving 8 bases of the junction unmatched. This CDR3 has 15 amino acids. Looked up from germline, CDR1 is LNHNV and CDR2 is YYDKDF (reference sequence). The CDR3 coding sequence is TGTGCCACCAGCACCCACGGGACAGGGAAGTACGAGCAGTACTTC. Amino acids: CATSTHGTGKYEQYF.

This CDR3 is CASSLAAGDRPYF. The CDR3 DNA reads TGTGCCAGCAGCCTAGCAGCGGGAGACCGACCGTACTTC. The genes are TRBV11-2 and TRBJ2-7; TRBD2 matches 8 bases. The CDR3 covers 13 residues. Germline lookup yields CDR1 SGHAT and CDR2 FQNNGV. Unmatched junction bases numbered 12, after V lost 5 bases and J lost 12 bases.

V and J are TRBV7-8 and TRBJ1-1, with D possibly matching TRBD1 (6 bases). CDR1 SGHVS and CDR2 FQNEAQ come from the germline V gene. The ends were cut back, 1 base at V and 2 bases at J, with 8 bases in the middle. CDR3 size: 14 residues. CDR3 nucleotides: TGTGCCAGCAGCTTAGGGACAGCCAACACTGAAGCTTTCTTT. Its protein product is CASSLGTANTEAFF.

The rearrangement uses TRBV7-9 and TRBJ1-1, with a tentative D call TRBD1 (6 bases). The V end was cut by 8 bases, the J end by 1 base, with 14 bases between. This CDR3 region has 14 residues. Looked up from germline, CDR1 is SEHNR and CDR2 is FQNEAQ (reference sequence). The CDR3 loop is CASLVQGRNTEAFF. The CDR3 DNA follows: TGTGCCAGCCTGGTACAGGGAAGGAACACTGAAGCTTTCTTT.